The clone carrying this T cell receptor (beta chain) appeared many times. Antigen specificity is unknown. The read comes to an end 3 residues before the CDR3 does, leaving the germline J gene to fill in the end. From germline, CDR1 is MNHNS and CDR2 SASEGT. CDR3 length: 14 amino acids. V lost 1 base to trimming and J lost 6 bases, with 12 bases between them. Blood samples were heparinized, roughly 5 to 8 ml per donor. Clones were sequenced by immunoSEQ multiplex PCR, and TCRdb holds only the in-frame ones, with some missing. The sample holds about 39,000 clones, and no clone turns up only once. The record originates from a study of T cell clonality in common variable immunodeficiency. Overall study results and limits: CVID subjects showed higher TCRbeta clonality than healthy controls. In common variable immunodeficiency, TCR beta chains reportedly carried fewer deletions and N-nucleotide insertions.

This receptor was identified in a person between 18 and 69 years old in good health. This chain links TRBV6-1 with TRBJ1-2; possibly TRBD1 for D (5 bases). Input material: peripheral blood mononuclear cells. The CDR3 bases that were read are TGTGCCAGCAGTGAAGTACCGGGGGTTGATGGC. Encoded protein: CASSEVPGVDG. The entire CDR3 sequence reads CASSEVPGVDGYTF.